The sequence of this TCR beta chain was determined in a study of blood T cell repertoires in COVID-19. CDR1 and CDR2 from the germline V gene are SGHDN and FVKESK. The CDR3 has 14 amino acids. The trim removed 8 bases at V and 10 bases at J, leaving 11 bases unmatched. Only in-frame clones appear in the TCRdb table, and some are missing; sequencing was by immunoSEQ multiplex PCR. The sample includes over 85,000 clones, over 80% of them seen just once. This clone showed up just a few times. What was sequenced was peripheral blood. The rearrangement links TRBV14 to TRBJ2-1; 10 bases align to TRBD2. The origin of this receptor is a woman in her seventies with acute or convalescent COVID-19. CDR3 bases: TGTGCCAGCGGAAGCGGGGGGGCCCTACAGGAGCAGTTCTTC. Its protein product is CASGSGGALQEQFF.